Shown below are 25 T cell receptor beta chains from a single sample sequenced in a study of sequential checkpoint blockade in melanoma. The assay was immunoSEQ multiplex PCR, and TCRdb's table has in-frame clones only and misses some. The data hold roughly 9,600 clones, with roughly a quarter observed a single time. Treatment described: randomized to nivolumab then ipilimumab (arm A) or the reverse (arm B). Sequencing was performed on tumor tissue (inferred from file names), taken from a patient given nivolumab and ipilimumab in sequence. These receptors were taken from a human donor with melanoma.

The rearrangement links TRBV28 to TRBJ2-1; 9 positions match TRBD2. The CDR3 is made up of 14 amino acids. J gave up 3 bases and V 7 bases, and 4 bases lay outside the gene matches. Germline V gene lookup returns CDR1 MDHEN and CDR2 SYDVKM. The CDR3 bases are TGTGCCAGCACGCTAGCGGGGAACTACAATGAGCAGTTCTTC. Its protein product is CASTLAGNYNEQFF.

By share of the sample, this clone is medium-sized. The CDR3 loop reads CASSPRASEITGELFF. The DNA of the CDR3 is TGTGCCAGCAGCCCCCGTGCTAGCGAGATCACCGGGGAGCTGTTTTTT. The chain links TRBV9 to TRBJ2-2; tentatively, D is TRBD2 (6 bases). CDR3 size: 16 residues. Trimming removed 4 bases from V and 4 bases from J, with 17 bases in between. In germline, CDR1 is SGDLS, CDR2 YYNGEE.

The CDR3 reads CASNDWGQPQHF. CDR3 nucleotides: TGCGCCAGCAATGACTGGGGGCAGCCCCAGCATTTT. The chain links TRBV10-2 to TRBJ1-5; possibly TRBD1 for D (5 bases). CDR3 length: 12 residues. V was shortened by 7 bases and J by 7 bases, with 11 bases between the two germline ends. The germline CDR1 and CDR2 sequences are WSHSY and SAAADI.

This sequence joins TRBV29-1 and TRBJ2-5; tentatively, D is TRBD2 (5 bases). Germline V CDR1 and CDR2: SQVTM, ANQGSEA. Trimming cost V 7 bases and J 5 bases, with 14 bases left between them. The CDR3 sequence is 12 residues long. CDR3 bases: TGCAGCGCCGGGCCCCGAGGGGAGACCCAGTACTTC. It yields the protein CSAGPRGETQYF.

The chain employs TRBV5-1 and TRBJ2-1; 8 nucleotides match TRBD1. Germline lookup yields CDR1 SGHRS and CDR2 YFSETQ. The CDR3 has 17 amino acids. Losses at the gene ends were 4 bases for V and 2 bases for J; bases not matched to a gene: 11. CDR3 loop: CASSHNTQGGTYNEQFF. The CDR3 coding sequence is TGCGCCAGCAGCCATAATACACAGGGGGGAACCTACAATGAGCAGTTCTTC.

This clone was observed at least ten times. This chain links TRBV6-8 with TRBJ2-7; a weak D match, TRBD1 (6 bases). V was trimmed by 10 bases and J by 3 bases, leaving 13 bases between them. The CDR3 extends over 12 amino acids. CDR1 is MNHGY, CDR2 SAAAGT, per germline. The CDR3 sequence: CAIRGSHYEQYF. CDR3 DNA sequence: TGTGCCATCAGGGGCAGCCACTACGAGCAGTACTTC.

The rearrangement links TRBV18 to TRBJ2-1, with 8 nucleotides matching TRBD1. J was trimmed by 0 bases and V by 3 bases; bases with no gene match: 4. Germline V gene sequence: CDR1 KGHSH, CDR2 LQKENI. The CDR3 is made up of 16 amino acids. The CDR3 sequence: CASSPATGGSYNEQFF. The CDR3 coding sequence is TGTGCCAGCTCACCTGCAACAGGGGGCTCCTACAATGAGCAGTTCTTC.

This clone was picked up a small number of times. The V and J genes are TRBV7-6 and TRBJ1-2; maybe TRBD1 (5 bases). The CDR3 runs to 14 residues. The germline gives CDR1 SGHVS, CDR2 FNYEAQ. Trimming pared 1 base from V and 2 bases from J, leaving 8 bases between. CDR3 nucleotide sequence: TGTGCCAGCAGCTTAGTTGGGGGGAACTATGGCTACACCTTC. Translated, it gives CASSLVGGNYGYTF.

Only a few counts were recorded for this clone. CDR3 DNA: TGTGCCATCAAATCCCCGGGGGGTTATGAGCAGTTCTTC. Its protein is CAIKSPGGYEQFF. The chain uses TRBV6-8 and TRBJ2-1; TRBD2 matches at 7 bases. After removal of 10 bases from V and 8 bases from J, the junction contained 11 bases not matched to a gene. CDR1 and CDR2 from the germline V gene are MNHGY and SAAAGT. The CDR3 extends over 13 amino acids.

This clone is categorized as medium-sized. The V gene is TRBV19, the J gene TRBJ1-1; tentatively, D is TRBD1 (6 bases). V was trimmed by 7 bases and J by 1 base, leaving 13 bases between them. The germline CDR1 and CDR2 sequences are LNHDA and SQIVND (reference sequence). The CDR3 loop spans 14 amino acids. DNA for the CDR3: TGTGCCAGTACCTTGGACAGCCCGAACACTGAAGCTTTCTTT. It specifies CASTLDSPNTEAFF. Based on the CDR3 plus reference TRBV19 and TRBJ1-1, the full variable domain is DGGITQSPKYLFRKEGQNVTLSCEQNLNHDAMYWYRQDPGQGLRLIYYSQIVNDFQKGDIAEGYSVSREKKESFPLTVTSAQKNPTAFYLCASTLDSPNTEAFFGQGTRLTVV.

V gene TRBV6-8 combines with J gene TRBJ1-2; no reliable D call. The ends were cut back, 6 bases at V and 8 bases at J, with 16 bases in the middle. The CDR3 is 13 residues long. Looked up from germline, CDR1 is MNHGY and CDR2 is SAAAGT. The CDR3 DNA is TGTGCCAGCAGCCGATTAAGAGGTTACGGCTACACCTTC. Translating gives CASSRLRGYGYTF.

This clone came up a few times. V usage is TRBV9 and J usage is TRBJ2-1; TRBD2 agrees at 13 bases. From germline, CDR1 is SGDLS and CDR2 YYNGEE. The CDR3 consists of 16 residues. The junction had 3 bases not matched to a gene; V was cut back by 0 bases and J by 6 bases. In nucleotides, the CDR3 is TGTGCCAGCAGCGTAGGACTAGCGGGGGGCGGCAATGAGCAGTTCTTC. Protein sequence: CASSVGLAGGGNEQFF.

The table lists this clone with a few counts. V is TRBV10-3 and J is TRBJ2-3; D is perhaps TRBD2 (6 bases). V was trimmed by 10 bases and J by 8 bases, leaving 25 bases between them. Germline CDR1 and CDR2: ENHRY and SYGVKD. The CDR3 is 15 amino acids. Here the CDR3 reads CASLTRAGRPGTQYF. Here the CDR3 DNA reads TGTGCCAGCCTGACTCGGGCAGGGAGGCCAGGTACGCAGTATTTT.

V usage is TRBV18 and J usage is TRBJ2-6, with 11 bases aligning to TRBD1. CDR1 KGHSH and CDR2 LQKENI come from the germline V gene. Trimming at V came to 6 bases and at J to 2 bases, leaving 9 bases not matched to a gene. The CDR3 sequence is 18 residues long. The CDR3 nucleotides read TGTGCCAGCTCGCGTGGACAGGGGGCCCTGGCTGGGGCCAACGTCCTGACTTTC. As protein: CASSRGQGALAGANVLTF.

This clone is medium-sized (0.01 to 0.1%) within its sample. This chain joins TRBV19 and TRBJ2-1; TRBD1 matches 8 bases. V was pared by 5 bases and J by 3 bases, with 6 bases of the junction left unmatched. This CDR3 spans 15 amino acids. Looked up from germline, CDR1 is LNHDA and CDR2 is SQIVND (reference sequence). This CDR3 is CASSATGGSYNEQFF. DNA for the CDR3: TGTGCCAGTAGTGCAACAGGGGGAAGCTACAATGAGCAGTTCTTC.

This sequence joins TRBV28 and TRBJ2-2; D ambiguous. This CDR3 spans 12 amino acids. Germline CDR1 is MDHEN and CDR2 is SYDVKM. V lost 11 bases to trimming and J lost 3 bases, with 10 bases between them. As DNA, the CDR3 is TGTGCCGGGCAACGGGACACCGGGGAGCTGTTTTTT. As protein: CAGQRDTGELFF.

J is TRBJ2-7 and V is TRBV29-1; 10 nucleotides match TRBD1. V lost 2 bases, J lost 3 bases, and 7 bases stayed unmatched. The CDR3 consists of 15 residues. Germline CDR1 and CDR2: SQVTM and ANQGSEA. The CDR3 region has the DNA TGCAGCGTTGAATGGGCCGGGACAGGGGACTACGAGCAGTACTTC. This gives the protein CSVEWAGTGDYEQYF.

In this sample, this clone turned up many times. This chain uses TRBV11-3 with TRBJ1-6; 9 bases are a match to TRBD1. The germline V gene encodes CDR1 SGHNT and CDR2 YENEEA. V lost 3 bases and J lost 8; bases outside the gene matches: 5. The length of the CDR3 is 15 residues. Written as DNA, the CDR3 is TGTGCCAGCAGCTTGGGGACAGGGAGAGATTCACCCCTCCACTTT. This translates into CASSLGTGRDSPLHF.

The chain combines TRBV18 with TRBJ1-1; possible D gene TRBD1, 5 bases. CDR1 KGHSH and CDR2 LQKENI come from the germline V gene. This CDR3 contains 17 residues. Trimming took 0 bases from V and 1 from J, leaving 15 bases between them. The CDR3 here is CASSPPWQGWKNTEAFF. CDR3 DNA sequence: TGTGCCAGCTCACCACCGTGGCAGGGCTGGAAGAACACTGAAGCTTTCTTT.

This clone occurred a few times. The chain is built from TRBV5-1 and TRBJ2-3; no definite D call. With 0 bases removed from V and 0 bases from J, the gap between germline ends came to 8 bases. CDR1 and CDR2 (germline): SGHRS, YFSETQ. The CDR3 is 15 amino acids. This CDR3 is CASSLAGSSTDTQYF. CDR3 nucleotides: TGCGCCAGCAGCTTGGCCGGTAGCAGCACAGATACGCAGTATTTT.

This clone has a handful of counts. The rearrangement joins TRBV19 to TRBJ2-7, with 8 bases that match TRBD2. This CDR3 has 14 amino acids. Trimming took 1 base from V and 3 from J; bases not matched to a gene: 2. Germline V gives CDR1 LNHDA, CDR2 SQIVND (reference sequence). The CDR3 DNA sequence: TGTGCCAGTAGTATAGCCCGGGGGGGCTACGAGCAGTACTTC. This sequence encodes CASSIARGGYEQYF.

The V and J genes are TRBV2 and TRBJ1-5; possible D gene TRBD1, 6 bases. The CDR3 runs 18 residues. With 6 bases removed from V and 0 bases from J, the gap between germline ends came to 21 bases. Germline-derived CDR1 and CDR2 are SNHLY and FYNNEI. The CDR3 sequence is CASSYRALPLYSNQPQHF. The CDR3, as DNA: TGTGCCAGCAGCTACAGGGCCCTCCCACTTTATAGCAATCAGCCCCAGCATTTT. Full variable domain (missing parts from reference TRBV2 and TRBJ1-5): EPEVTQTPSHQVTQMGQEVILRCVPISNHLYFYWYRQILGQKVEFLVSFYNNEISEKSEIFDDQFSVERPDGSNFTLKIRSTKLEDSAMYFCASSYRALPLYSNQPQHFGDGTRLSIL.

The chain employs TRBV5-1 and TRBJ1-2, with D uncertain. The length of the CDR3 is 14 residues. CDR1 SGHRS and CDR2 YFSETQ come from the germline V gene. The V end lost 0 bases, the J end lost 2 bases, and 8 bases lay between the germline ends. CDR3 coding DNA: TGCGCCAGCAGCTTGGAATCTGTCAACTATGGCTACACCTTC. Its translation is CASSLESVNYGYTF.

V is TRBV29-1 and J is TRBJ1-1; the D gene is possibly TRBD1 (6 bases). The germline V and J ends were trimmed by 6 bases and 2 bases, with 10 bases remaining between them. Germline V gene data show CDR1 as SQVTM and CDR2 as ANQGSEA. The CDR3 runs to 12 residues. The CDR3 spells CSVSDRNTEAFF. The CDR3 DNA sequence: TGCAGCGTCTCGGACAGAAACACTGAAGCTTTCTTT.

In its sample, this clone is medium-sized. The CDR3 bases are TGTGCCAGCAGCCCAGAAAGGACAGGGGGCACTGAAGCTTTCTTT. It specifies CASSPERTGGTEAFF. V is TRBV11-3 and J is TRBJ1-1, with 10 positions matching TRBD1. Germline lookup yields CDR1 SGHNT and CDR2 YENEEA. The length of the CDR3 is 15 residues. With 5 bases clipped from V and 4 bases from J, the junction kept 7 bases outside the gene matches.